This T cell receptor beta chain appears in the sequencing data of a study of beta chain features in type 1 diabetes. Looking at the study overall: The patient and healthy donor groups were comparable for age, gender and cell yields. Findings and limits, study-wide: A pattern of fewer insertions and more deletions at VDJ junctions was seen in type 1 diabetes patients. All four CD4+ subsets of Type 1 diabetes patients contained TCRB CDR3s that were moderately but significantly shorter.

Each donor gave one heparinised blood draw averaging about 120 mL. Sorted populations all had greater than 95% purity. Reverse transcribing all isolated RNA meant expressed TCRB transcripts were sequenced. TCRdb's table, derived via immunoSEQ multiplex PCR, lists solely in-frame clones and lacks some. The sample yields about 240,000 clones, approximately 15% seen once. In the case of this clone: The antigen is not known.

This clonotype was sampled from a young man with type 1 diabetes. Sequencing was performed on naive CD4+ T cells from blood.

This CDR3 reads CASSLWSSNQPQHF. In DNA form, the CDR3 reads TGTGCCAGCAGTTTATGGAGTAGCAATCAGCCCCAGCATTTT. V usage is TRBV28 and J usage is TRBJ1-5; D gene uncertain. The CDR3 length is 14 residues. CDR1 and CDR2 (germline): MDHEN, SYDVKM. The V gene lost 0 bases and the J gene lost 0 bases, with 3 bases spanning the gap. Together with reference TRBV28 and TRBJ1-5, the CDR3 gives the full variable domain: DVKVTQSSRYLVKRTGEKVFLECVQDMDHENMFWYRQDPGLGLRLIYFSYDVKMKEKGDIPEGYSVSREKKERFSLILESASTNQTSMYLCASSLWSSNQPQHFGDGTRLSIL.